The clone carrying this T cell receptor beta chain showed up just once. Its antigen is still unknown. Trimming took 4 bases from V and 7 from J, leaving 15 bases between them. Germline assignment: CDR1 LNHDA and CDR2 SQIVND (reference sequence). The CDR3 runs 14 residues. Primers for the PCR totalled 60 Vbeta and 13 Jbeta. Sequenced by immunoSEQ multiplex PCR; TCRdb stores in-frame clones only, minus some. The sample includes some 57,000 clones, 70% to 75% of them seen just once. This sample was included in a study of cytomegalovirus exposure and HLA in healthy donors. The overall study: Among the 350 to 500 donors who were genotyped, about 86% fell in the genetic ancestry cluster that is associated with self-reported Caucasian donors. Regarding the study as a whole: TCR sequences were mostly rare, though some public TCRs occurred in many donors.

Material for sequencing was PBMCs. The chain has TRBV19 and TRBJ2-3; D remains ambiguous. The sequence was obtained from a woman aged 30 to 39 in good health and CMV-seronegative. For the CDR3, the DNA is TGTGCCAGTAGTAGCTCCAAGGAGCTTAATACGCAGTATTTT. Its translation: CASSSSKELNTQYF. The full variable domain, rest sourced from reference TRBV19 and TRBJ2-3, is DGGITQSPKYLFRKEGQNVTLSCEQNLNHDAMYWYRQDPGQGLRLIYYSQIVNDFQKGDIAEGYSVSREKKESFPLTVTSAQKNPTAFYLCASSSSKELNTQYFGPGTRLTVL.